This T cell receptor beta chain was recorded in a study of blood T cell repertoires in COVID-19. CDR3 size: 15 residues. V was shortened by 1 base and J by 4 bases, with 14 bases between the two germline ends. CDR1 and CDR2 from the germline V gene are LGHDT and YNNKEL (reference sequence). This clone was observed a single time. Some clones are missing from TCRdb's copy, which holds only in-frame ones; the method was immunoSEQ multiplex PCR. Here the sample spans under 300,000 clones, 80% to 95% being singletons. This sequence originates from a young man with COVID-19, enrolled during active disease. This chain links TRBV3-1 (or the pseudogene TRBV3-2) with TRBJ2-7; maybe TRBD1 (6 bases). Sequenced sample: peripheral blood. The CDR3 is CASSQGGQGGYEQYF. The CDR3 DNA reads as TGTGCCAGCAGCCAAGGGGGGCAGGGTGGGTACGAGCAGTACTTC.